One and the same sample provided the 21 T cell receptor gamma chains below, sequenced in a study of gammadelta T cells in human blood. TCRdb fed the RT-PCR reads to CATT. The profile shows several hundred gamma-chain clones, around 5.1% of them singletons. The sequenced material came from Vgamma9Vdelta2 gamma-delta T cells from fetal blood. The source of these receptors is a human fetus.

This clone is large in the sample. A far larger clone is one nucleotide away, so this likely arose from a read error. The same CDR3 arises from other DNA sequences in this sample as well. The chain combines TRGV9 with TRGJP. Germline CDR1 is GITISATS and CDR2 is ISYDGTV (reference sequence). The CDR3 sequence is 16 residues long. V was clipped by 2 bases and J by 3 bases; unmatched bases: 1. The CDR3 protein is CALWEAQELGKKIKVF. The CDR3 nucleotides are TGTGCCTTGTGGGAGGCGCAAGAGTTGGGCAAAAAAATCAAGGTATTT.

This clone turned up a few times. The protein TCRdb gives is from a much larger clone and does not agree with this DNA's translation at residue 7, likely a read error; the protein shown here comes from the DNA. The V call is TRGV9, the J call TRGJ1 or TRGJ2. V was pared by 3 bases and J by 8 bases, with 4 bases of the junction left unmatched. Germline V lookup: CDR1 GITISATS, CDR2 ISYDGTV (reference sequence). The CDR3 has 11 residues. The CDR3 here is CALWEWHKKLF. The CDR3 DNA follows: TGTGCCTTGTGGGAGTGGCATAAGAAACTCTTT.

This clone is labeled medium-sized (0.01 to 0.1%). The rearrangement links TRGV9 to TRGJP. V gave up 0 bases and J gave up 9 bases; unmatched junction bases: 5. This CDR3 region has 16 residues. Germline V gene lookup returns CDR1 GITISATS and CDR2 ISYDGTV (reference sequence). The CDR3 DNA sequence: TGTGCCTTGTGGGAGGTGGTTGGGTTGGGCAAAAAAATCAAGGTATTT. This translates into CALWEVVGLGKKIKVF.

This clone is classed as large. The chain is built from TRGV9 and TRGJP. The length of the CDR3 is 16 residues. Germline V gives CDR1 GITISATS, CDR2 ISYDGTV (reference sequence). The ends lost 2 bases at V and 4 bases at J; junction bases unmatched: 2. The CDR3: CALWEGQELGKKIKVF. The CDR3 coding sequence is TGTGCCTTGTGGGAGGGTCAAGAGTTGGGCAAAAAAATCAAGGTATTT.

This clone is classed as large. This chain uses TRGV2 with TRGJ1 or TRGJ2. Germline V gene lookup returns CDR1 EGSNGY and CDR2 YDSYNSKV. V was pared by 0 bases and J by 1 base, with 0 bases of the junction left unmatched. This CDR3 region has 13 residues. As DNA, the CDR3 is TGTGCCACCTGGGACGGGAATTATTATAAGAAACTCTTT. This sequence encodes CATWDGNYYKKLF.

Within the sample, this clone is medium-sized. Other DNA sequences from this sample encode an identical CDR3 as well. The V gene is TRGV10, the J gene TRGJP1. TRGV10 is an ORF for which the function is uncertain. The V segment lost 8 bases and the J segment 5 bases; nucleotides outside the gene matches: 6. This CDR3 comprises 13 residues. DNA of the CDR3: TGTGCTGCGTGGGATTATACTGGTTGGTTCAAGATATTT. It is translated as CAAWDYTGWFKIF.

This clone has a handful of counts. The protein recorded in TCRdb matches a much larger clone and deviates from this DNA's translation at residue 6, suggesting a read error; the protein here is obtained by translating the DNA. The gene calls are TRGV9 and TRGJP. Germline CDR1 GITISATS, CDR2 ISYDGTV (reference sequence). The CDR3 is made up of 16 amino acids. Unmatched junction bases numbered 1, after V lost 3 bases and J lost 2 bases. The CDR3 spells CALWERQELGKKIKVF. In DNA, the CDR3 is TGTGCCTTGTGGGAGAGGCAAGAGTTGGGCAAAAAAATCAAGGTATTT.

This clone rates as medium-sized. This chain connects TRGV9 to TRGJP. The length of the CDR3 is 16 residues. Germline V gene lookup returns CDR1 GITISATS and CDR2 ISYDGTV (reference sequence). Germline trimming cut 4 bases from V and 4 bases from J; bases unmatched to any gene: 4. The CDR3 spells CALWDEQELGKKIKVF. The CDR3 nucleotides are TGTGCCTTGTGGGACGAACAAGAGTTGGGCAAAAAAATCAAGGTATTT.

V usage is TRGV9 and J usage is TRGJP. The germline CDR1 and CDR2 sequences are GITISATS and ISYDGTV (reference sequence). This CDR3 spans 16 amino acids. Trimming at V came to 3 bases and at J to 5 bases, leaving 4 bases not matched to a gene. In nucleotides, the CDR3 is TGTGCCTTGTGGGAGCTCGAAGAGTTGGGCAAAAAAATCAAGGTATTT. Translated: CALWELEELGKKIKVF.

The chain joins TRGV9 to TRGJP. The CDR3 extends over 16 amino acids. Germline V CDR1 and CDR2: GITISATS, ISYDGTV (reference sequence). The V gene end was trimmed by 0 bases and the J gene end by 11 bases; junction bases not matched to a gene: 7. The CDR3: CALWEVRGVGKKIKVF. In nucleotides, the CDR3 is TGTGCCTTGTGGGAGGTGCGAGGGGTGGGCAAAAAAATCAAGGTATTT.

This clone qualifies as large. The same CDR3 is also encoded by other DNA sequences in this sample. This chain joins TRGV9 and TRGJP. Trimming removed 2 bases from V and 7 bases from J; junction bases left unmatched: 2. Per the germline V gene, CDR1 is GITISATS and CDR2 is ISYDGTV (reference sequence). CDR3 length: 15 residues. In nucleotides, the CDR3 is TGTGCCTTGTGGGAGGCGGAGTTGGGCAAAAAAATCAAGGTATTT. Translating gives CALWEAELGKKIKVF.

By frequency in the sample, this clone is large. The gene calls are TRGV9 and TRGJ1 or TRGJ2. The junction had 3 bases not matched to a gene; V was cut back by 3 bases and J by 7 bases. The germline CDR1 and CDR2 sequences are GITISATS and ISYDGTV (reference sequence). This CDR3 spans 11 amino acids. DNA for the CDR3: TGTGCCTTGTGGGAGTGGTATAAGAAACTCTTT. It translates to CALWEWYKKLF.

Relative to its sample, this clone is large. The DNA is omitted, as the CDR3 cannot be located on it reliably, and the CDR3 follows TCRdb's listing. This sample includes further DNA sequences coding for the same CDR3. There is no J gene call, but TRGV2 is given as the V gene. Per germline, CDR1 EGSNGY and CDR2 YDSYNSKV. The CDR3 comprises 31 residues, both ends counted. The CDR3 loop reads CATWDGPIIRNSLAVEQHLLSQVSIGRIQHF.

This clone is classed as large. The chain employs TRGV9 and TRGJ1 or TRGJ2. The V gene's germline CDR1 is GITISATS and CDR2 ISYDGTV (reference sequence). CDR3 length equals 11 residues. V trimming: 4 bases; J trimming: 10 bases; junction bases outside the gene matches: 7. CDR3 protein: CALWDPIKKLF. The CDR3 DNA reads as TGTGCCTTGTGGGATCCCATAAAGAAACTCTTT.

This clone was seen more than once but under ten times. TCRdb's listed protein matches a much larger clone and diverges from this DNA's translation at residue 7, likely through a read error; the protein shown comes from the DNA. The rearrangement links TRGV2 to TRGJP2. The length of the CDR3 is 13 residues. Trimming removed 0 bases from V and 8 bases from J; junction bases left unmatched: 3. CDR1 and CDR2 from the germline V gene are EGSNGY and YDSYNSKV. CDR3 sequence: CATWDGWDWIKTF. CDR3 sequence (DNA): TGTGCCACCTGGGACGGGTGGGATTGGATCAAGACGTTT.

Points on this clone: The same CDR3 arises from other DNA sequences in this sample as well. The rearrangement links TRGV9 to TRGJP. CDR1 and CDR2 from the germline V gene are GITISATS and ISYDGTV (reference sequence). This CDR3 has 17 residues. The V and J ends lost 1 base and 4 bases, in that order; junction bases with no gene match: 4. Here the CDR3 reads CALWEVHQELGKKIKVF. The CDR3 nucleotides are TGTGCCTTGTGGGAGGTACACCAAGAGTTGGGCAAAAAAATCAAGGTATTT.

About this clone itself: It differs at one base from a far larger clone, so likely a read error. Other nucleotide sequences from this sample produce the same CDR3. The V and J genes are TRGV10 and TRGJP1. TRGV10 is treated as an ORF (open reading frame) with a function not yet certain. The CDR3 sequence is 14 residues long. This CDR3 is CAAWDYTTGWFKIF. The CDR3 nucleotides read TGTGCTGCGTGGGATTATACCACGGGTTGGTTCAAGATATTT.

As concerns this clone: Other DNA sequences in this specimen translate into the identical CDR3. The chain joins TRGV9 to TRGJP. This CDR3 contains 17 residues. Germline values: CDR1 GITISATS, CDR2 ISYDGTV (reference sequence). V lost 1 base and J lost 2; bases outside the gene matches: 2. This chain's CDR3 is CALWEVRQELGKKIKVF. CDR3 DNA: TGTGCCTTGTGGGAGGTAAGGCAAGAGTTGGGCAAAAAAATCAAGGTATTT.

Notes on this clone: It is unclear where the CDR3 begins or ends on the DNA, so no DNA is shown, and the CDR3 is as TCRdb lists it. V gene TRGV8 was called; the J gene was not. Per germline, CDR1 VENAVY and CDR2 YDSYNSRV. The CDR3 totals 27 residues, both ends included. The CDR3 sequence: CATGRRNSLAVEQHLLSQVSIGRIQHF.

This clone was counted between two and nine times. This could be a read error, since a much larger clone is one nucleotide away. This CDR3 is also generated by other DNA sequences in the sample. The chain combines TRGV9 with TRGJP. Trimming removed 2 bases from V and 7 bases from J; junction bases left unmatched: 5. Germline CDR1 is GITISATS and CDR2 is ISYDGTV (reference sequence). The CDR3 extends over 16 amino acids. The CDR3 spells CALWEALELGKKIKVF. The DNA of the CDR3 is TGTGCCTTGTGGGAGGCTCTGGAGTTGGGCAAAAAAATCAAGGTATTT.

With respect to this clone: A much larger clone is a single base away; this may be a read error. The gene calls are TRGV9 and TRGJ1 or TRGJ2. Germline V gene lookup returns CDR1 GITISATS and CDR2 ISYDGTV (reference sequence). V shed 0 bases and J 12 bases; nucleotides not matched to a gene: 2. The CDR3 sequence is 10 residues long. This CDR3 is CALWEVRKLF. The CDR3 DNA reads TGTGCCTTGTGGGAGGTGAGGAAACTCTTT.